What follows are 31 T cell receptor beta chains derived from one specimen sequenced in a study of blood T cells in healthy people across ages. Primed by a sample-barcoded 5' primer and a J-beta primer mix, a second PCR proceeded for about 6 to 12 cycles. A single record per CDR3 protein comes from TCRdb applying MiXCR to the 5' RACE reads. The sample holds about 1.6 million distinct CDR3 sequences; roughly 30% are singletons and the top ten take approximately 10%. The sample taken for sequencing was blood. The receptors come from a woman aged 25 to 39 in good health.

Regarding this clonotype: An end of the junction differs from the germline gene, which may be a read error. CDR3 nucleotide sequence: TGCGCCAGCCGCCAAGATCGGGCTCATAGGGCGGCCTCTAGGGCAGATACGCAGTATTTT. Protein product: CASRQDRAHRAASRADTQYF. This chain joins TRBV4-1 and TRBJ2-3; D is ambiguous. The length of the CDR3 is 20 residues. Per the germline V gene, CDR1 is MGHRA and CDR2 is YSYEKL.

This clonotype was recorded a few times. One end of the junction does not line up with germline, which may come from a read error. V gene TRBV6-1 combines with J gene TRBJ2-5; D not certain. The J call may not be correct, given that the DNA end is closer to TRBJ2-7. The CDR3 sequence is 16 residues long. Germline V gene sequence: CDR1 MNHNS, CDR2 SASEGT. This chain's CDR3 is CAGSEAFARAFYEQYF. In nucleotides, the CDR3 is TGTGCCGGCAGTGAGGCCTTCGCAAGGGCCTTCTACGAGCAGTACTTC.

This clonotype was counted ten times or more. CDR3 sequence: CASRKGGKISEQYF. In DNA form, the CDR3 reads TGTGCCAGCAGAAAAGGAGGGAAGATCTCCGAGCAGTACTTC. This chain uses TRBV4-2 with TRBJ2-4; D might be TRBD2 (6 bases). The end of the DNA aligns better with TRBJ2-7, so the J call may be wrong. In germline, CDR1 is LGHNA, CDR2 YNFKEQ. The length of the CDR3 is 14 residues.

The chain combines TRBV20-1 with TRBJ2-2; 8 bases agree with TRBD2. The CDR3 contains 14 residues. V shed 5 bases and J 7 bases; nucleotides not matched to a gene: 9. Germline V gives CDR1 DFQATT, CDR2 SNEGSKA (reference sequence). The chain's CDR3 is CSAETGGQVGELFF. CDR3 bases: TGCAGTGCTGAAACGGGGGGGCAGGTCGGGGAGCTGTTTTTT.

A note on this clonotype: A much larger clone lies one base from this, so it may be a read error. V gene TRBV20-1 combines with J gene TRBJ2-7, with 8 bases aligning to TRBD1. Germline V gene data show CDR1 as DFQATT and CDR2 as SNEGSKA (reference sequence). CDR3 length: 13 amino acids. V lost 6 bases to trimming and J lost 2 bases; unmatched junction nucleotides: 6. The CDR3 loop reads CSARQGLAYEQYF. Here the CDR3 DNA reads TGCAGTGCCCGACAGGGGTTAGCCTACGAGCAGTACTTC.

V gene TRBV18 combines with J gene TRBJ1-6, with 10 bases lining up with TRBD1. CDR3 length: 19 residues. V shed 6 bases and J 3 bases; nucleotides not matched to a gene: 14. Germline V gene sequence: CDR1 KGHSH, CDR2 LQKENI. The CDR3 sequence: CASSPRGQGPSSYNSPLHF. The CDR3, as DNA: TGTGCCAGCTCCCCGAGGGGACAGGGGCCTTCCAGCTATAATTCACCCCTCCACTTT. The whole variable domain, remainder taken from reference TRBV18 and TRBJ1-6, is NAGVMQNPRHLVRRRGQEARLRCSPMKGHSHVYWYRQLPEEGLKFMVYLQKENIIDESGMPKERFSAEFPKEGPSILRIQQVVRGDSAAYFCASSPRGQGPSSYNSPLHFGNGTRLTVT.

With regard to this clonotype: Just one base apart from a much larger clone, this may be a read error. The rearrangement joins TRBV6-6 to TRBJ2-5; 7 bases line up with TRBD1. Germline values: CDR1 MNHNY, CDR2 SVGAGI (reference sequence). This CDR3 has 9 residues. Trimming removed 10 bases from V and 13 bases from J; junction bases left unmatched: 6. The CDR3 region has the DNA TGTGCCAACAAAAGGGACAGGTACTTC. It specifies CANKRDRYF.

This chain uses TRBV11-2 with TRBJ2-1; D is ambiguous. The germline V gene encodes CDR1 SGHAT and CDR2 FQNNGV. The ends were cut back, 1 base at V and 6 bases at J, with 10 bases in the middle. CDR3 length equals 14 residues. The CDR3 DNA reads TGTGCCAGCAGCTTAGTCCCGTTCCCCAATGAGCAGTTCTTC. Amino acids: CASSLVPFPNEQFF. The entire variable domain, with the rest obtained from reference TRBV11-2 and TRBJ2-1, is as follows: EAGVAQSPRYKIIEKRQSVAFWCNPISGHATLYWYQQILGQGPKLLIQFQNNGVVDDSQLPKDRFSAERLKGVDSTLKIQPAKLEDSAVYLCASSLVPFPNEQFFGPGTRLTVL.

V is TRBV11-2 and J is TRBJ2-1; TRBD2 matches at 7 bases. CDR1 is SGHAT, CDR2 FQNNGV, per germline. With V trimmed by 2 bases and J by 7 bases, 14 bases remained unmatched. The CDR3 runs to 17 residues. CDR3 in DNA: TGTGCCAGCAGCTTACGACTGGGAGGGACCGTCGGGAATGAGCAGTTCTTC. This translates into CASSLRLGGTVGNEQFF.

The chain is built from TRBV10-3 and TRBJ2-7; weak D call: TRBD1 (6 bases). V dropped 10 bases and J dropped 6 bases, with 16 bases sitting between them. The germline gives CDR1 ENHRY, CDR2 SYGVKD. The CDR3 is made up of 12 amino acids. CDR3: CATSESDSEQYF. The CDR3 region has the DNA TGTGCCACCTCAGAGTCGGACAGCGAGCAGTACTTC.

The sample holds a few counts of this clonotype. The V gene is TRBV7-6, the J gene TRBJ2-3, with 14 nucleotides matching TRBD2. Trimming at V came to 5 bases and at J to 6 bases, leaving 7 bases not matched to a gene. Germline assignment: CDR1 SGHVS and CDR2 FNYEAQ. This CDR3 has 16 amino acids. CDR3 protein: CASSRGLAGGRDTQYF. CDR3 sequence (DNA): TGTGCCAGCAGCCGCGGACTAGCGGGAGGCAGGGATACGCAGTATTTT.

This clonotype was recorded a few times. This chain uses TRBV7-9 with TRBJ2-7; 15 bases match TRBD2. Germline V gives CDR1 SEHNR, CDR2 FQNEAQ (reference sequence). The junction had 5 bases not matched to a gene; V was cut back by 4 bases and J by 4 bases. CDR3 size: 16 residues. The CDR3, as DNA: TGTGCCAGCAGCTCGCGGACTAGCGGGGGGGCTTACGAGCAGTACTTC. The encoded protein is CASSSRTSGGAYEQYF.

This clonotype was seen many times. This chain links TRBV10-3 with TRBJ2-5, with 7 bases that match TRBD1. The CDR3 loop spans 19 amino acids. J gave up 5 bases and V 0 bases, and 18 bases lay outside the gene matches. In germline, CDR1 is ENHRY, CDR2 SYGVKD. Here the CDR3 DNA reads TGTGCCATCAGTGAGTCAGTAAGAGGGGGCCAGATGGAGCGGGAGACCCAGTACTTC. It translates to CAISESVRGGQMERETQYF.

CDR3 nucleotide sequence: TGTGCCAGCAGCCCATACAGGGGCGGAGATGGCAATCAGCCCCAGCATTTT. It specifies CASSPYRGGDGNQPQHF. The rearrangement uses TRBV7-6 and TRBJ1-5, with 7 bases matching TRBD1. V trimming: 5 bases; J trimming: 2 bases; junction bases outside the gene matches: 12. Germline CDR1 reads SGHVS; CDR2 reads FNYEAQ. CDR3 size: 17 residues.

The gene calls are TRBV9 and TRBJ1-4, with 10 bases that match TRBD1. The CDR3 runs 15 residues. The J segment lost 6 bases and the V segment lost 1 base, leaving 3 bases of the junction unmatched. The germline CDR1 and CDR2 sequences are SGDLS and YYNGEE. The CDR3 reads CASSVFGTGDEKLFF. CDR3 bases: TGTGCCAGCAGCGTATTTGGGACAGGGGATGAAAAACTGTTTTTT.

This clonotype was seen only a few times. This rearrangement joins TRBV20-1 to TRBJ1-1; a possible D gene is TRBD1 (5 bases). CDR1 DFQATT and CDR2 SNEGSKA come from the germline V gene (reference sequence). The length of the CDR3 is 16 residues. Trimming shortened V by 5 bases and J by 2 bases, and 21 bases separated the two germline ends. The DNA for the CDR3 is TGCAGTGCTCCCGCCGGGACGGGGGATAGAAACACTGAAGCTTTCTTT. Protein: CSAPAGTGDRNTEAFF.

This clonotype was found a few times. The CDR3 here is CASSSEGTASYEQYF. Written as DNA, the CDR3 is TGTGCCAGCAGTTCGGAGGGGACAGCCTCCTACGAGCAGTACTTC. The chain carries TRBV28 and TRBJ2-7; D possibly corresponds to TRBD1 (7 bases). This CDR3 comprises 15 residues. Trimming stripped 4 bases from V and 0 bases from J, with 13 bases between. Germline V gives CDR1 MDHEN, CDR2 SYDVKM.

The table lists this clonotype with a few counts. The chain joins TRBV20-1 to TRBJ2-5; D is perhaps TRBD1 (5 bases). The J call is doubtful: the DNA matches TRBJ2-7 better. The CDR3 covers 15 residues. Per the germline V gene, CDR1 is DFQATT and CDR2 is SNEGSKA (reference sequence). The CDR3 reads CSARDRLTVTYEQYF. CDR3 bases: TGCAGTGCTAGAGATCGTTTGACAGTAACCTACGAGCAGTACTTC.

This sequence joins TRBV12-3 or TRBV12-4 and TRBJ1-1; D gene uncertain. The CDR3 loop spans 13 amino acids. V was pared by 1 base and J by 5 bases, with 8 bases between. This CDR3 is CASSLGQLTEAFF. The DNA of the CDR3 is TGTGCCAGCAGTTTAGGGCAGCTTACTGAAGCTTTCTTT.

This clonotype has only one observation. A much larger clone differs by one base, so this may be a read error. CDR3 amino acids: CSARGGGGGLSGNRPQHF. Here the CDR3 DNA reads TGCAGTGCTAGAGGTGGGGGTGGGGGGCTATCCGGCAATCGGCCCCAGCATTTT. The rearrangement joins TRBV20-1 to TRBJ1-5; possibly TRBD1 for D (6 bases). Per the germline V gene, CDR1 is DFQATT and CDR2 is SNEGSKA (reference sequence). The CDR3 has 18 residues.

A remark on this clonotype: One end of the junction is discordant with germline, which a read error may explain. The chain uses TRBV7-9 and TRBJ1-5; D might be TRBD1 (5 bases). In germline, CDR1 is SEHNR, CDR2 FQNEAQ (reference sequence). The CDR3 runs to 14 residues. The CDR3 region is CTSSTDRYNQPQHF. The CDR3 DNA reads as TGTACCAGCAGCACAGACAGATACAATCAGCCCCAGCATTTT. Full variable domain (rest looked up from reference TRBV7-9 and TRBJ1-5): DTGVSQNPRHKITKRGQNVTFRCDPISEHNRLYWYRQTLGQGPEFLTYFQNEAQLEKSRLLSDRFSAERPKGSFSTLEIQRTEQGDSAMYLCTSSTDRYNQPQHFGDGTRLSIL.

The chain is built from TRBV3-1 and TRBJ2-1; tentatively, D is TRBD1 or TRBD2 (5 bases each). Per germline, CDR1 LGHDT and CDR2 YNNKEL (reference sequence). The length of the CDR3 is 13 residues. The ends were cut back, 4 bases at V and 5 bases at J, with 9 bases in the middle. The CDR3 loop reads CASSRDADNEQFF. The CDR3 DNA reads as TGTGCCAGCAGCCGGGACGCCGACAATGAGCAGTTCTTC.

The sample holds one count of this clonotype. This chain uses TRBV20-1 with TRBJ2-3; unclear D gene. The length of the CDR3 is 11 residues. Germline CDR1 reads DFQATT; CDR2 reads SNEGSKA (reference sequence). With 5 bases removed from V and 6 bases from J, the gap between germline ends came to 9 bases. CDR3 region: CSASYQDTQYF. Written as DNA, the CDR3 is TGCAGTGCTTCCTACCAGGATACGCAGTATTTT.

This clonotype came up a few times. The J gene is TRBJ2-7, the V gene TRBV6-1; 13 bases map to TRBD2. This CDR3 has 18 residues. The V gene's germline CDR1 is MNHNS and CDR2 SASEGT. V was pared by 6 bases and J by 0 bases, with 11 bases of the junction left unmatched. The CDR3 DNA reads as TGTGCCAGCAGCAAGGGAACGGGGACTAGCGGGGTCTCCTACGAGCAGTACTTC. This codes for CASSKGTGTSGVSYEQYF.

The CDR3 is CAWSPSYFDSYEQYF. DNA of the CDR3: TGTGCCTGGAGTCCCTCGTACTTTGACTCCTACGAGCAGTACTTC. V gene TRBV30 combines with J gene TRBJ2-7, with D uncertain. Trimming left V 2 bases short and J 0 bases short, with 14 bases between. Per germline, CDR1 GTSNPN and CDR2 SVGIG (reference sequence). This CDR3 contains 15 residues.

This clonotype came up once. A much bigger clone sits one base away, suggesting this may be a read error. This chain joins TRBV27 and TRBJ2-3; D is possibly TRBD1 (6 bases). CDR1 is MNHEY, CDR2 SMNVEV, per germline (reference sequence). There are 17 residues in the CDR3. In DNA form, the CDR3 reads TGTGCCAGCGGTTTTTTCCCCCCCAGGGGCTCCACAGATACGCAGTATTTT. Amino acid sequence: CASGFFPPRGSTDTQYF.

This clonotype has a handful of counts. The CDR3 loop is CASSRSGSDSYGYTF. As DNA, the CDR3 is TGTGCCAGCAGCCGCTCCGGGTCCGATAGCTATGGCTACACCTTC. V is TRBV3-1 and J is TRBJ1-2; D is unresolved. The CDR3 runs 15 residues. Germline V gives CDR1 LGHDT, CDR2 YNNKEL (reference sequence). The V and J ends lost 4 bases and 4 bases respectively, with 16 bases between them. The variable domain in full, with the rest retrieved from reference TRBV3-1 and TRBJ1-2, is DTAVSQTPKYLVTQMGNDKSIKCEQNLGHDTMYWYKQDSKKFLKIMFSYNNKELIINETVPNRFSPKSPDKAHLNLHINSLELGDSAVYFCASSRSGSDSYGYTFGSGTRLTVV.

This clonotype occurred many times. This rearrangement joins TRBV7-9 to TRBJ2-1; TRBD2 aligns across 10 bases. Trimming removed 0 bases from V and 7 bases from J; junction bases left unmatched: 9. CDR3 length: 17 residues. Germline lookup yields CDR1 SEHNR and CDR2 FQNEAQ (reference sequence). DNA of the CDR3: TGTGCCAGCAGCTTAGCGATAGCGGGGGGCGCCGCTAATGAGCAGTTCTTC. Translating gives CASSLAIAGGAANEQFF.

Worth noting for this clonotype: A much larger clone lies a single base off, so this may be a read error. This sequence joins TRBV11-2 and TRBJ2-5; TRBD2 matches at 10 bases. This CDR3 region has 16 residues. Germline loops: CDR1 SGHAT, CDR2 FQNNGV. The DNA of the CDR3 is TGTGCCGGCAGCTTAGGTACTAGCGGGACTCAAGAGACCCAGTACTTC. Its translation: CAGSLGTSGTQETQYF.

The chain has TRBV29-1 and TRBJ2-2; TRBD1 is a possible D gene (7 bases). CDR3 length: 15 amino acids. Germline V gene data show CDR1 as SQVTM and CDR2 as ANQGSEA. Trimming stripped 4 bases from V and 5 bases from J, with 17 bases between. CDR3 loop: CSVVVRGRQTGELFF. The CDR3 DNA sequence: TGCAGCGTTGTTGTCAGGGGGAGGCAGACCGGGGAGCTGTTTTTT.

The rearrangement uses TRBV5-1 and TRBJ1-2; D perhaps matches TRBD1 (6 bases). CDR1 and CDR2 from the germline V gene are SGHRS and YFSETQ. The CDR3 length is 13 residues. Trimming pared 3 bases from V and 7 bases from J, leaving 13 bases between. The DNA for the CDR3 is TGCGCCAGCAGCTCAGGGGACTCGTTTGGCTACACCTTC. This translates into CASSSGDSFGYTF.